The present TCR beta chain was sequenced within a study of blood T cell repertoires in COVID-19. Study-wide background: Acute and convalescent COVID-19 samples came from the United States, Italy and Spain. Nucleic acid was either cDNA or gDNA, and it came from T cells, B-cell-depleted T cells, or PBMCs.

In the original workflow: From reference gene primer amplification, estimates of nucleated cell counts were derived. TCRdb's table, derived via immunoSEQ multiplex PCR, lists solely in-frame clones and lacks some. V, J and clone size reflect that table, while D and trimming were determined from the DNA. Among 100,000 to 150,000 clones, around 90% were seen once, and the ten largest hold approximately 1.4%. This clone showed up just once. Germline assignment: CDR1 SGDLS and CDR2 YYNGEE. The CDR3 runs 16 residues. V lost 4 bases to trimming and J lost 8 bases; unmatched junction nucleotides: 13. This sequence joins TRBV9 and TRBJ2-1; 9 bases match TRBD1. The material sequenced was peripheral blood. This receptor was taken from a human donor in a cohort sampled during active COVID-19. The CDR3 loop is CASSFPRDRAVYEQFF. The CDR3 bases are TGTGCCAGCAGCTTCCCCCGGGACAGGGCTGTCTATGAGCAGTTCTTC.